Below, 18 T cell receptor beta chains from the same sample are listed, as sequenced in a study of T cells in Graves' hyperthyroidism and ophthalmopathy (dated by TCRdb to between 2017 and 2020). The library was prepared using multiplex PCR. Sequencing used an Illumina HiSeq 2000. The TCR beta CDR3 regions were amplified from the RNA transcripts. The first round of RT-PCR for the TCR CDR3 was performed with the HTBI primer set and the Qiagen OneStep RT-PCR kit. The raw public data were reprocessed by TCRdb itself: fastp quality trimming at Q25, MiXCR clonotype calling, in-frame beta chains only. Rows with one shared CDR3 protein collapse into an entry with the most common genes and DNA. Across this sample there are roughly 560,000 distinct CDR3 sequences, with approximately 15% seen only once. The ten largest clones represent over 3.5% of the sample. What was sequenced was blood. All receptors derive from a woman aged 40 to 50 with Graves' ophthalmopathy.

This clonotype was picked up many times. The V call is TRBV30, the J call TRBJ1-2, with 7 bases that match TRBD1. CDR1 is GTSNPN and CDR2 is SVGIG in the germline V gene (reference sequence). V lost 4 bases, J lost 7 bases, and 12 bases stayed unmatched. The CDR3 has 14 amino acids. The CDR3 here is CAWTRGQSYGGYTF. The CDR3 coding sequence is TGTGCCTGGACCCGGGGACAGAGTTATGGTGGCTACACCTTC.

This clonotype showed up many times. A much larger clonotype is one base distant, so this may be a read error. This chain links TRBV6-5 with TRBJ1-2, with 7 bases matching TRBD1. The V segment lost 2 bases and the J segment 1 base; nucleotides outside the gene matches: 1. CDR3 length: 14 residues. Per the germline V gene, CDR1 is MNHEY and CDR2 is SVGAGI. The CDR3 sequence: CASSYNRGNYGYTF. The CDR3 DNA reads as TGTGCCAGCAGTTACAACAGGGGTAACTATGGCTACACCTTC.

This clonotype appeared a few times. The DNA of the CDR3 is TGTGCCTGGAGTTACCTCTCGGGATCGGGTGAGCAGTACTTC. Translation: CAWSYLSGSGEQYF. This sequence joins TRBV30 and TRBJ2-7, with D maybe TRBD2 (5 bases). Germline CDR1 reads GTSNPN; CDR2 reads SVGIG (reference sequence). V was clipped by 2 bases and J by 7 bases, with 18 bases between them. There are 14 residues in the CDR3.

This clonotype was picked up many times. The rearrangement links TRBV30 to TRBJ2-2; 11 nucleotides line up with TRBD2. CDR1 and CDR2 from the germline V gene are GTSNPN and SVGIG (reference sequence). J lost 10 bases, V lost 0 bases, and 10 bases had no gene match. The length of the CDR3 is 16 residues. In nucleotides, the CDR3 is TGTGCCTGGAGTGTACTACTAGCGGGAGCAGGAGTGGAGCTGTTTTTT. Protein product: CAWSVLLAGAGVELFF.

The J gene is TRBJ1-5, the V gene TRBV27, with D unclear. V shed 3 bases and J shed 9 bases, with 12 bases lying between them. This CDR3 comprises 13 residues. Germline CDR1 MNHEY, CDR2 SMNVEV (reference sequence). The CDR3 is CASSLGSYRPQHF. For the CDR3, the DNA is TGTGCCAGCAGTTTGGGCAGTTATCGGCCCCAGCATTTT.

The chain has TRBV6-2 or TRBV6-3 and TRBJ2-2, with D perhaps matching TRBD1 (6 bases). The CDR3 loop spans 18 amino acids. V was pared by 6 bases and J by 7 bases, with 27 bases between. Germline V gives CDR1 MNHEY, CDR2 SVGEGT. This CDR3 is CASSRGTRSIFAGGELFF. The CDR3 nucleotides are TGTGCCAGCAGCCGAGGGACAAGGTCCATTTTCGCTGGCGGGGAGCTGTTTTTT.

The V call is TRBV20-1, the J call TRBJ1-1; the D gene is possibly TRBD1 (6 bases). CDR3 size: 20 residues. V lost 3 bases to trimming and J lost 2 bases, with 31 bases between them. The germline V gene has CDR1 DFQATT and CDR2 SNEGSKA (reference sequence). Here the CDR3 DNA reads TGCAGTGCTAGTTTCCTAGACAAAATGGGACATAAAAAGGGAAACACTGAAGCTTTCTTT. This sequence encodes CSASFLDKMGHKKGNTEAFF.

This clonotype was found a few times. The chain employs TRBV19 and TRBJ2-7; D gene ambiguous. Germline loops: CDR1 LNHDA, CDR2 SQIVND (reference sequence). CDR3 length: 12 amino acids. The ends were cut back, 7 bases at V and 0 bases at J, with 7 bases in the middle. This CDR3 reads CASMGDSYEQYF. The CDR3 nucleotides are TGTGCCAGTATGGGCGACTCCTACGAGCAGTACTTC.

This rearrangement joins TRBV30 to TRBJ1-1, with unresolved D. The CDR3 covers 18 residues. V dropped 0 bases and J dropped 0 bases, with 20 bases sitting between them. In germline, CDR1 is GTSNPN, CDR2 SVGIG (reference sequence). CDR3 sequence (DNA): TGTGCCTGGAGTGTATGGGCACAGCTCCGACCTTTGAACACTGAAGCTTTCTTT. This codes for CAWSVWAQLRPLNTEAFF. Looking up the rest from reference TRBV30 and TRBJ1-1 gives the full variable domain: SQTIHQWPATLVQPVGSPLSLECTVEGTSNPNLYWYRQAAGRGLQLLFYSVGIGQISSEVPQNLSASRPQDRQFILSSKKLLLSDSGFYLCAWSVWAQLRPLNTEAFFGQGTRLTVV.

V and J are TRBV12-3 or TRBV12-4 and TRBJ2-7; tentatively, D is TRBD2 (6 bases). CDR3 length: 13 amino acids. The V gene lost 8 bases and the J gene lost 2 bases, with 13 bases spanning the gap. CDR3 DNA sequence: TGTGCCAGCGGACTGGGGGGAGCCTACGAGCAGTACTTC. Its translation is CASGLGGAYEQYF.

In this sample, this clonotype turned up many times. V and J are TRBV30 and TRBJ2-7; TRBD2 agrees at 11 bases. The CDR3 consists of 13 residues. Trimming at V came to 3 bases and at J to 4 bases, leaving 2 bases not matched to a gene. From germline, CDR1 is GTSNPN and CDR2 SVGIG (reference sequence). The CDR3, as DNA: TGTGCCTGGAGGGGGACTAGCGGTTACGAGCAGTACTTC. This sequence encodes CAWRGTSGYEQYF.

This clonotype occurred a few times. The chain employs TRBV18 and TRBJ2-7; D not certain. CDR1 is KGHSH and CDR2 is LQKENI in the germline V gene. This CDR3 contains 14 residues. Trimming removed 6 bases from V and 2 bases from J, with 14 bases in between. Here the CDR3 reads CASSPSPGPYEQYF. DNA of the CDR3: TGTGCCAGCTCCCCATCCCCAGGCCCCTACGAGCAGTACTTC.

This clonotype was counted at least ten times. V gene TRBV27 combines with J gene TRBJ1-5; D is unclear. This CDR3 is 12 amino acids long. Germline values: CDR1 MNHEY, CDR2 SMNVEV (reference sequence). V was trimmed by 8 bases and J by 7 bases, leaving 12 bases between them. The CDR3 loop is CASLPRGQPQHF. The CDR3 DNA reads TGTGCCAGCCTTCCCCGGGGACAGCCCCAGCATTTT.

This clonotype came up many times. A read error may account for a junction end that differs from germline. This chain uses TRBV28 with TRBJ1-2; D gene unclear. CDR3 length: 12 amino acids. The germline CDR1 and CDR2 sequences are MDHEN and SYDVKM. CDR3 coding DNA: TGTGCCAGCAGTCCCCCGGGTGTGGGTGTCGCCTTC. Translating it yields CASSPPGVGVAF.

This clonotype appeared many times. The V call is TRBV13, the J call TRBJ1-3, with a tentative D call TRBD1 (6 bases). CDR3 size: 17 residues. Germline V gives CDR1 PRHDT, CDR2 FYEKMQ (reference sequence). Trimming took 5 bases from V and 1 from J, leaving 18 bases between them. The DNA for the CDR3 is TGTGCCAGCAGCCTCACCTTAACCACAGGGTCTGGAAACACCATATATTTT. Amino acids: CASSLTLTTGSGNTIYF.

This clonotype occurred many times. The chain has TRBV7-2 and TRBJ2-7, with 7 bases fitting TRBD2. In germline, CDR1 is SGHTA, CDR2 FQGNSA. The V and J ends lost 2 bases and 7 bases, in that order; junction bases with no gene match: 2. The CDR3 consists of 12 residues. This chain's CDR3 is CASSLSGGEQYF. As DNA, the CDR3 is TGTGCCAGCAGCTTATCGGGGGGAGAGCAGTACTTC.

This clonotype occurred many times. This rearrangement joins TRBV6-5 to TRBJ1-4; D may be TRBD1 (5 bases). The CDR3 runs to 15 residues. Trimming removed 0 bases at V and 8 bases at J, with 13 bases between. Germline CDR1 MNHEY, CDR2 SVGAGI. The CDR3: CASSYSGTRREKLFF. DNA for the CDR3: TGTGCCAGCAGTTACTCCGGGACCCGTCGAGAAAAACTGTTTTTT.

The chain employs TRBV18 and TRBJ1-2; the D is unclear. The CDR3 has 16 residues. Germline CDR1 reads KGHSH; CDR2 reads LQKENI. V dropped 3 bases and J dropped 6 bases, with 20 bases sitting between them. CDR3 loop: CASSPWGSGLIDGYTF. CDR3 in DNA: TGTGCCAGCTCACCCTGGGGAAGCGGGCTGATTGATGGCTACACCTTC.